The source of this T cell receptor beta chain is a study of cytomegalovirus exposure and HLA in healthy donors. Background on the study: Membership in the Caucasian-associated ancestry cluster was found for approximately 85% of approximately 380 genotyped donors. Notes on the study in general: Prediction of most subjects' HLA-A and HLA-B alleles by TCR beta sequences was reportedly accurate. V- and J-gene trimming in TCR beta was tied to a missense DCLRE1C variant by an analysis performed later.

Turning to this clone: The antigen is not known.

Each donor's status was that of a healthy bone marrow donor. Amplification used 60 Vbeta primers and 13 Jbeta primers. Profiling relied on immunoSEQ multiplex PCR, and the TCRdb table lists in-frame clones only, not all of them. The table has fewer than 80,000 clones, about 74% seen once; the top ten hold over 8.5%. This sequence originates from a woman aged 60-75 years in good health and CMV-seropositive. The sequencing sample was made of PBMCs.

CDR3 bases: TGCGCCAGCAGCTATGGACAGACCTATGGCTACACCTTC. This sequence encodes CASSYGQTYGYTF. V gene TRBV5-1 combines with J gene TRBJ1-2, with a weak D call TRBD1 (6 bases). Trimming cost V 3 bases and J 4 bases, with 10 bases left between them. The CDR3 loop spans 13 amino acids. Germline values: CDR1 SGHRS, CDR2 YFSETQ.